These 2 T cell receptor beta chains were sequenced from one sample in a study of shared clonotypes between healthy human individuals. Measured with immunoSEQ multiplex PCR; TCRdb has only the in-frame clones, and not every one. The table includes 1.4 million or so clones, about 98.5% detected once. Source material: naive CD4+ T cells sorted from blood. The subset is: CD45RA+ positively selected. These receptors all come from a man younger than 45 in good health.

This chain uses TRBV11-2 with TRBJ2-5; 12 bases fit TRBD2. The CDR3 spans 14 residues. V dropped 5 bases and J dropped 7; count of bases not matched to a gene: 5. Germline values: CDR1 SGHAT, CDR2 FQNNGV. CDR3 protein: CASSGLAGGRTQYF. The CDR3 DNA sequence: TGTGCCAGCAGCGGGCTAGCGGGAGGGAGGACCCAGTACTTC.

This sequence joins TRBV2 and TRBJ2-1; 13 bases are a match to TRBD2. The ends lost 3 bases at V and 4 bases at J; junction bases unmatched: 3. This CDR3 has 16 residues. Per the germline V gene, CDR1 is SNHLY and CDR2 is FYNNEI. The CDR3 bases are TGTGCCAGCAGTGACCGGGGACTAGCGGGATACAATGAGCAGTTCTTC. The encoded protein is CASSDRGLAGYNEQFF.